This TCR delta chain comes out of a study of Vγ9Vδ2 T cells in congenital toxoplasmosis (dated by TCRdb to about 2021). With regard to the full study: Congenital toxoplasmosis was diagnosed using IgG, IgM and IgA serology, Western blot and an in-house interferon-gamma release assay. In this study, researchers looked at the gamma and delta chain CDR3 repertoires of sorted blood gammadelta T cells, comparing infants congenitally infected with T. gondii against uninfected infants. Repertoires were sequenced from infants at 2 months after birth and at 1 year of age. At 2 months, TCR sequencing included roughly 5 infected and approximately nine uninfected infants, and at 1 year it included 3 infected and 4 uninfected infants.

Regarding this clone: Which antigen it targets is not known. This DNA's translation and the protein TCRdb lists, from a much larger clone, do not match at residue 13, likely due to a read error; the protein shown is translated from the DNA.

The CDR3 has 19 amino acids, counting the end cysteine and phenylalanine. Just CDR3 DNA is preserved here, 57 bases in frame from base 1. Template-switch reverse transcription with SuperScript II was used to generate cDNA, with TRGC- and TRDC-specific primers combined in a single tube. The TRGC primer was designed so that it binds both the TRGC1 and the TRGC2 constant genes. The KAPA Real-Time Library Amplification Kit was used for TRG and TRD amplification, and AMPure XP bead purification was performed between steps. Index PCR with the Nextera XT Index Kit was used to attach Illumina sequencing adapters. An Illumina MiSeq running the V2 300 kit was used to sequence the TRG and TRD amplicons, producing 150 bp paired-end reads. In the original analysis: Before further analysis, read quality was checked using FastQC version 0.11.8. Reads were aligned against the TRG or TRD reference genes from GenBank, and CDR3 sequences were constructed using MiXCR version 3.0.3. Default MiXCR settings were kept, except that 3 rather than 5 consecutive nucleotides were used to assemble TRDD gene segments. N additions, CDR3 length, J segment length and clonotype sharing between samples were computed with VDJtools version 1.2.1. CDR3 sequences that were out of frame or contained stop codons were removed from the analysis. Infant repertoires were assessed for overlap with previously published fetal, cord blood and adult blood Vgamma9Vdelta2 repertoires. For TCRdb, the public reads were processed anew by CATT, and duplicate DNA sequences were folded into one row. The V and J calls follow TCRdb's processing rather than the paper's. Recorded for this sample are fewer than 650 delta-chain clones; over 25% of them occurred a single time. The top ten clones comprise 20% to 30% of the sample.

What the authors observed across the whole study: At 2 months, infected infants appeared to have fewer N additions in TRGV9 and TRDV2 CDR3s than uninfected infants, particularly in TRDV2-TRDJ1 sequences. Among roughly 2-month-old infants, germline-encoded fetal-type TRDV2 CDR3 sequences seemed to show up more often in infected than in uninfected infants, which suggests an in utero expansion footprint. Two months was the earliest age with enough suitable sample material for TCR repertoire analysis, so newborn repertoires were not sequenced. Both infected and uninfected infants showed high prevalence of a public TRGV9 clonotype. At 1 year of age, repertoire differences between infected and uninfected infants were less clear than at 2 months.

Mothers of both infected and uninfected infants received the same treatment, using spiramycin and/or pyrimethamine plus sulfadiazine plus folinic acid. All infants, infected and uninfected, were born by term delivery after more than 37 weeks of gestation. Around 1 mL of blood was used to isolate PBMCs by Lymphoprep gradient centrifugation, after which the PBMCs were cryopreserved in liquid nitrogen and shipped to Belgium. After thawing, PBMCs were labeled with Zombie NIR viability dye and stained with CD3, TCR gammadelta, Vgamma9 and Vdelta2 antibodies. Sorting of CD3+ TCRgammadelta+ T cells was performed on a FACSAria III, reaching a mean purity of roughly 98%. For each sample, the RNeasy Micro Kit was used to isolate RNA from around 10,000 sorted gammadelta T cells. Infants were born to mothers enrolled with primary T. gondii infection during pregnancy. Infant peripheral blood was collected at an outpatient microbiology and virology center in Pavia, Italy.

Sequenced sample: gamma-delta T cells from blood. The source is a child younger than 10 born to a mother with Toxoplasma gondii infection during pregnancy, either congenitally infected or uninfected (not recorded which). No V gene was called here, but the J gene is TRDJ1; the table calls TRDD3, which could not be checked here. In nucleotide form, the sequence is TGTGCTGCTACTGTTTCCTATTGTTACTGGCCTAGACGCGATGATAAACTCATCTTT. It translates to CAATVSYCYWPRRDDKLIF.